This T cell receptor beta chain was recovered during a study of shared clonotypes between healthy human individuals (TCRdb year 2020). Study-wide context: The cohort included three men and a couple of women between 18 and 49 years of age. Leukapheresis yielded between about 0.94 and 8.9 billion PBMCs per donor. The study deeply sequenced blood TCR repertoires of five healthy adults to estimate repertoire size and the extent of clonotype sharing between individuals. To increase sequencing depth and limit assay-specific biases, TCR repertoire library preparation and sequencing were carried out by different laboratories using diverse techniques. For each donor, three plates each were used for CD4 naive and CD4 memory, two plates were used for CD8 naive, and one plate was used for CD8 memory. General findings and caveats noted by the study authors: Sampling was restricted to blood, and TCR repertoires in tissue are likely to differ from TCR repertoires in blood. Rarefaction of sorted-subset datasets indicated incomplete sequencing despite the large sequencing depth. Compared with non-shared clonotypes, clonotypes shared by all four sorted-subset donors had higher generation probabilities. Sharing across a few donors was observed for approximately 5% of naive CD4, about 4% of naive CD8, around 2.5% of memory CD4, and over 0.3% of memory CD8 clonotypes. Based on pairwise subsampling, the degree of clonotype sharing among donors was expected to be affected by sequencing depth. Estimated clonotype richness was generally larger for naive than for memory subsets. Because the study included only a small number of donors, the genetic and exposure-history diversity represented was limited.

V is pruned by 4 bases and J by 6 bases, leaving 8 bases of the junction without a gene match. There are 15 amino acids in the CDR3, from cysteine to phenylalanine inclusive. The only DNA kept is the CDR3, 45 bases in frame from the first base. The germline V gene gives CDR1 as SGHVS and CDR2 as FQNEAQ. TCR CDR3 regions were amplified from genomic DNA by multiplex PCR using the deep immunoSEQ assay. For each cell subset, the extracted genomic DNA was distributed evenly across all wells of several immunoSEQ 96-well plates, and each plate served as one replicate. For sorted subsets, around 200 ng genomic DNA, equal to 25,000 to 35,000 T cell genomes, was loaded into each replicate PCR. Purified libraries were quantified with a Qubit 3.0 fluorometer, sized on a Bioanalyzer 2100, and re-quantified with the KAPA Library Quantification kit. A separate single-read 150-cycle Illumina NextSeq 550 flow cell was used to sequence each immunoSEQ 96-well plate. Per the source publication's procedure: Because the immunoSEQ output held only junctional sequences and lacked quality scores, the filtering could not match the filtering applied to full-length reads. To assign V/J genes and CDR3, sequences were annotated using PyIR, a Python wrapper for IgBLAST v1.9, with IMGT germline references. Reads were filtered out if the reads had weak V/J assignments (E-value above 1e-6), no CDR3, stop codons, out-of-frame junctions, or ambiguous translated residues. V3J clonotypes were defined by identical inferred V gene, J gene, and CDR3 amino acid sequence. To compute the percentage overlap between repertoires, the number of shared unique clonotypes was divided by the size of the smaller repertoire. RTK rarefaction, the Chao1 estimator, and Recon v2.1 estimates of unobserved clonotypes were used to assess repertoire richness. Generation probabilities were computed with OLGA for all TCRbeta clonotypes obtained by the gDNA method from four donors. TCRdb holds this immuneACCESS table with in-frame rearrangements only. Some clones are missing; in checked studies, unresolved V genes explain under half, and the rest has no known cause. For V, J and clone size, that table is used; D and trimming come from the DNA. The sample table records some 2.3 million clones; approximately 93% of these occur just once. The ten largest clones capture 0.39% of the sample.

As to this clone: Its antigen is currently not known. No much larger clone is present one base from it, and per-base qualities are unavailable.

The donors were healthy, HIV-negative adults who had no recently reported acute infections or vaccinations. Every donor was a Caucasian adult living in Nashville, Tennessee, USA. CD4+ T cells were enriched through magnetic negative selection, after which naive cells were positively selected on CD45RA and the remaining negative fraction served as the memory subset. Blood was collected by leukapheresis, and PBMCs were isolated by Ficoll-Histopaque density gradient centrifugation and then cryopreserved in liquid nitrogen vapor phase. Purity and quantity of every magnetically sorted T cell population were checked by analytical flow cytometry. Genomic DNA was isolated from every sorted fraction and measured by UV absorbance on a Nanodrop 2000c.

The sequenced material came from naive CD4+ T cells from PBMCs. The cell subset or site label on this specimen signifies: CD45RA+ positively selected. This receptor chain uses TRBV7-8 and TRBJ1-1, with 10 bases in between that match TRBD1. This TCR derives from a man aged 18 to 29 in good health. Some clones in this sample may be carry-over from other donors' samples. In nucleotide form, the sequence is TGTGCCAGCAGCTCCCCGGACAGGGGGTCGGCTGAAGCTTTCTTT. This yields the protein CASSSPDRGSAEAFF.